These 24 T cell receptor beta chains were all obtained from the same sample, sequenced in a study of response to subunit inactivated influenza vaccine. Each CDR3 protein is one row after TCRdb ran MiXCR on the RT-PCR reads. This sample has more than 500,000 distinct CDR3 sequences, with about 11% found just once. A further study also used this sample, focusing on T cells expressing NK-cell markers. That source notes: The cDNA for TCR beta came from 5'RACE template switching with UMIs.

Sequencing was performed on PBMCs from blood, taken on the day of vaccination. The receptors shown here come from a man aged 45 to 65 who received an inactivated influenza vaccine.

The chain couples TRBV5-5 to TRBJ2-1; 10 bases map to TRBD1. V gave up 4 bases and J gave up 4 bases; unmatched junction bases: 5. The CDR3 length is 15 residues. The V gene's germline CDR1 is SGHKS and CDR2 YYEKEE (reference sequence). The CDR3 DNA reads as TGTGCCAGCAGCGGGGGGACAGGGGCATACAATGAGCAGTTCTTC. It specifies CASSGGTGAYNEQFF.

This chain joins TRBV5-1 and TRBJ2-3, with D possibly matching TRBD1 (6 bases). The length of the CDR3 is 15 residues. Germline lookup yields CDR1 SGHRS and CDR2 YFSETQ. V lost 4 bases to trimming and J lost 6 bases, with 18 bases between them. Written as DNA, the CDR3 is TGCGCCAGCAGCCGCACTGGGGGCCTCGGGGATACGCAGTATTTT. It is translated as CASSRTGGLGDTQYF.

The chain couples TRBV5-1 to TRBJ2-2, with TRBD1 matching over 10 bases. Germline V lookup: CDR1 SGHRS, CDR2 YFSETQ. V trimming: 0 bases; J trimming: 4 bases; junction bases outside the gene matches: 3. The CDR3 is 16 amino acids. The CDR3 region is CASSLGQGALTGELFF. The CDR3 DNA sequence: TGCGCCAGCAGCTTGGGACAGGGGGCGCTCACCGGGGAGCTGTTTTTT.

In its sample, this clonotype was seen a few times. The chain uses TRBV18 and TRBJ1-4; weak D call: TRBD1 (5 bases). Per the germline V gene, CDR1 is KGHSH and CDR2 is LQKENI. Trimming removed 0 bases from V and 7 bases from J, with 12 bases in between. CDR3 size: 15 residues. The CDR3 coding sequence is TGTGCCAGCTCACCACCGGGACTCGGGGGTGAAAAACTGTTTTTT. It translates to CASSPPGLGGEKLFF.

The chain links TRBV30 to TRBJ2-3, with D unresolved. The CDR3 contains 13 residues. Trimming took off 2 bases at V and 1 base at J, with 7 bases between the two ends. Looked up from germline, CDR1 is GTSNPN and CDR2 is SVGIG (reference sequence). The CDR3 region has the DNA TGTGCCTGGAGTAGGGCAGGCACAGATACGCAGTATTTT. It yields the protein CAWSRAGTDTQYF.

This clonotype was counted only a few times. The rearrangement joins TRBV4-2 to TRBJ2-7; the D is unclear. V was clipped by 1 base and J by 0 bases, with 13 bases between them. The CDR3 is 16 amino acids. Looked up from germline, CDR1 is LGHNA and CDR2 is YNFKEQ. The CDR3 sequence is CASSQAPAFSSYEQYF. The CDR3 DNA follows: TGTGCCAGCAGCCAAGCCCCAGCGTTCAGCTCCTACGAGCAGTACTTC.

The chain is built from TRBV3-1 and TRBJ2-3; D remains ambiguous. Germline-derived CDR1 and CDR2 are LGHDT and YNNKEL (reference sequence). Trimming took 2 bases from V and 4 from J, leaving 10 bases between them. The CDR3 has 14 amino acids. The chain's CDR3 is CASSQLGFADTQYF. CDR3 in DNA: TGTGCCAGCAGCCAACTAGGATTTGCAGATACGCAGTATTTT.

This clonotype was counted ten times or more. This sequence joins TRBV7-2 and TRBJ2-3; no definite D call. Trimming stripped 0 bases from V and 6 bases from J, with 7 bases between. Germline values: CDR1 SGHTA, CDR2 FQGNSA. The CDR3 contains 13 residues. This chain's CDR3 is CASSLAQPDTQYF. DNA of the CDR3: TGTGCCAGCAGCTTAGCACAGCCGGATACGCAGTATTTT.

This clonotype was found a few times. The chain joins TRBV5-5 to TRBJ2-7; 15 nucleotides line up with TRBD2. In germline, CDR1 is SGHKS, CDR2 YYEKEE (reference sequence). Losses at the gene ends were 4 bases for V and 0 bases for J; bases not matched to a gene: 8. CDR3 length: 18 amino acids. The DNA of the CDR3 is TGTGCCAGCAGCCGCGTCCCGGGACTAGCGGGGGGCTCCTACGAGCAGTACTTC. Protein product: CASSRVPGLAGGSYEQYF. The full variable domain, completed using reference TRBV5-5 and TRBJ2-7, is DAGVTQSPTHLIKTRGQQVTLRCSPISGHKSVSWYQQVLGQGPQFIFQYYEKEERGRGNFPDRFSARQFPNYSSELNVNALLLGDSALYLCASSRVPGLAGGSYEQYFGPGTRLTVT.

This clonotype was observed a few times. This chain uses TRBV5-1 with TRBJ2-7, with 7 positions matching TRBD2. This CDR3 region has 16 residues. Germline trimming cut 4 bases from V and 3 bases from J; bases unmatched to any gene: 13. Germline loops: CDR1 SGHRS, CDR2 YFSETQ. The CDR3 here is CASSQSTGGRGYEQYF. CDR3 bases: TGCGCCAGCAGCCAATCCACGGGGGGAAGGGGCTACGAGCAGTACTTC. Using reference TRBV5-1 and TRBJ2-7 for the parts outside the CDR3, the full variable domain is KAGVTQTPRYLIKTRGQQVTLSCSPISGHRSVSWYQQTPGQGLQFLFEYFSETQRNKGNFPGRFSGRQFSNSRSEMNVSTLELGDSALYLCASSQSTGGRGYEQYFGPGTRLTVT.

This clonotype appeared a few times. V and J are TRBV28 and TRBJ2-1; 14 bases fit TRBD2. J gave up 11 bases and V 2 bases, and 8 bases lay outside the gene matches. This CDR3 has 16 amino acids. The germline CDR1 and CDR2 sequences are MDHEN and SYDVKM. CDR3: CASSLGTGTSGGKQFF. In DNA form, the CDR3 reads TGTGCCAGCAGTTTAGGGACCGGGACTAGCGGGGGAAAGCAGTTCTTC.

The chain is built from TRBV7-9 and TRBJ2-1; 14 bases match TRBD2. Trimming at V came to 6 bases and at J to 12 bases, leaving 16 bases not matched to a gene. The V gene's germline CDR1 is SEHNR and CDR2 FQNEAQ (reference sequence). There are 17 residues in the CDR3. For the CDR3, the DNA is TGTGCCAGCAGAAAGGGGACTAGCGGGAGCTTTTTTTTGGGGCAGTTCTTC. It codes for CASRKGTSGSFFLGQFF.

The chain employs TRBV5-1 and TRBJ2-7; 7 nucleotides align to TRBD2. The CDR3 is 18 amino acids. Germline lookup yields CDR1 SGHRS and CDR2 YFSETQ. The J segment lost 0 bases and the V segment lost 1 base, leaving 13 bases of the junction unmatched. In nucleotides, the CDR3 is TGCGCCAGCAGCTTGCGGGGGAGGGCAGACCAATACTCCTACGAGCAGTACTTC. Translating it yields CASSLRGRADQYSYEQYF.

This clonotype was counted many times. CDR3 in amino acids: CASRAIAENTGELFF. The CDR3 coding sequence is TGTGCCAGCAGGGCTATAGCGGAGAACACCGGGGAGCTGTTTTTT. V and J are TRBV12-3 or TRBV12-4 and TRBJ2-2; D might be TRBD2 (6 bases). V was trimmed by 6 bases and J by 1 base, leaving 12 bases between them. The CDR3 consists of 15 residues.

The chain employs TRBV11-2 and TRBJ2-3; tentatively, D is TRBD2 (5 bases). Germline V gene sequence: CDR1 SGHAT, CDR2 FQNNGV. Between the trimmed V and J ends, which lost 1 base and 6 bases, there was a span of 14 bases. CDR3 size: 15 residues. CDR3 residues: CASSLAPTPGDTQYF. DNA for the CDR3: TGTGCCAGCAGCTTAGCCCCGACCCCGGGGGATACGCAGTATTTT.

This clonotype was found a few times. V usage is TRBV28 and J usage is TRBJ2-7; the D call may be TRBD1 or TRBD2 (5 bases each). The V gene's germline CDR1 is MDHEN and CDR2 SYDVKM. The V end was cut by 5 bases, the J end by 5 bases, with 19 bases between. CDR3 length equals 15 residues. As DNA, the CDR3 is TGTGCCAGCAGTCCTCCCGGGGCAGCGAACCACGAGCAGTACTTC. Its protein is CASSPPGAANHEQYF. Based on the CDR3 plus reference TRBV28 and TRBJ2-7, the full variable domain is DVKVTQSSRYLVKRTGEKVFLECVQDMDHENMFWYRQDPGLGLRLIYFSYDVKMKEKGDIPEGYSVSREKKERFSLILESASTNQTSMYLCASSPPGAANHEQYFGPGTRLTVT.

The chain carries TRBV19 and TRBJ2-7, with 7 positions matching TRBD1. This CDR3 contains 15 residues. Trimming at V came to 5 bases and at J to 6 bases, leaving 13 bases not matched to a gene. Per the germline V gene, CDR1 is LNHDA and CDR2 is SQIVND (reference sequence). In DNA form, the CDR3 reads TGTGCCAGTAGTCCGTCGACAGGGAGTATAGGCGAGCAGTACTTC. Amino acids: CASSPSTGSIGEQYF.

As concerns this clonotype: Being one base from a much bigger clone, this may be a read error. The chain couples TRBV7-2 to TRBJ2-1; D is unclear. The CDR3 is 11 residues long. Germline values: CDR1 SGHTA, CDR2 FQGNSA. Trimming shortened V by 6 bases and J by 5 bases, and 5 bases separated the two germline ends. The CDR3 is CASRRNNEQFF. The CDR3 DNA is TGTGCCAGCAGGAGAAACAATGAGCAGTTCTTC.

This clonotype has more than one count but fewer than ten. The V gene is TRBV7-9, the J gene TRBJ2-1; the D gene could be TRBD1 or TRBD2 (5 bases each). Per germline, CDR1 SEHNR and CDR2 FQNEAQ (reference sequence). V lost 4 bases, J lost 10 bases, and 8 bases lay in between. The CDR3 is 11 amino acids. The CDR3 is CASSSRDEQFF. CDR3 DNA: TGTGCCAGCAGCTCCCGGGACGAGCAGTTCTTC.

This clonotype was found a few times. The rearrangement links TRBV4-1 to TRBJ2-2; D remains unclear. This CDR3 has 14 residues. The germline gives CDR1 MGHRA, CDR2 YSYEKL. V lost 0 bases and J 8 bases, leaving 10 bases between the germline ends. The CDR3 here is CASSQDFPGGELFF. As DNA, the CDR3 is TGCGCCAGCAGCCAAGACTTCCCCGGGGGGGAGCTGTTTTTT.

As to this clonotype: Sequence at one end of the junction differs from germline and may be a read error. The V call is TRBV12-3 or TRBV12-4, the J call TRBJ2-4; 10 bases are a match to TRBD1. The CDR3 consists of 12 residues. CDR3 DNA: TGTGCCAGCAGTAATACCGGGACAGGGGTTAACTTC. This encodes CASSNTGTGVNF.

This clonotype was observed a few times. The chain employs TRBV4-1 and TRBJ2-3, with D unresolved. V shed 1 base and J shed 2 bases, with 10 bases lying between them. Germline V gene sequence: CDR1 MGHRA, CDR2 YSYEKL. This CDR3 has 15 amino acids. CDR3 sequence: CASSQVTVHTDTQYF. The CDR3 DNA is TGCGCCAGCAGCCAAGTTACAGTTCACACAGATACGCAGTATTTT.

This clonotype was detected ten times or more. This chain joins TRBV5-6 and TRBJ2-3, with TRBD1 identical over 10 bases. J lost 4 bases, V lost 0 bases, and 8 bases had no gene match. This CDR3 is built from 17 residues. Germline CDR1 is SGHDT and CDR2 is YYEEEE. The CDR3 nucleotides read TGTGCCAGCAGCTTGGGGACAGGGGGGACGCACGCAGATACGCAGTATTTT. Encoded protein: CASSLGTGGTHADTQYF.

The V call is TRBV11-3, the J call TRBJ2-5; perhaps TRBD2 as D (5 bases). CDR3 length equals 15 residues. Trimming left V 5 bases short and J 2 bases short, with 15 bases between. Germline V gene lookup returns CDR1 SGHNT and CDR2 YENEEA. This chain's CDR3 is CASSEGSGIQETQYF. CDR3 nucleotide sequence: TGTGCCAGCAGCGAAGGCTCCGGGATACAAGAGACCCAGTACTTC.